The 20 T cell receptor beta chains in this list originate from one sample, sequenced in a study of T cells after yellow fever vaccination. TCRdb independently ran MiXCR on the 5' RACE reads; one entry per CDR3 protein. The sample carries 400,000 to 650,000 distinct CDR3 sequences, 20% to 25% recorded once. The starting material was PBMCs, obtained around 3 weeks after the first yellow fever vaccination. Source of these receptors: a man aged 18 to 29 who received the YFV17D yellow fever vaccine.

This clonotype was seen more than once but under ten times. The chain joins TRBV7-2 to TRBJ2-2; a possible D gene is TRBD2 (6 bases). V lost 2 bases to trimming and J lost 8 bases, with 12 bases between them. The CDR3 extends over 14 amino acids. Germline lookup yields CDR1 SGHTA and CDR2 FQGNSA. The CDR3: CASSLWGRLGELFF. The CDR3 DNA reads as TGTGCCAGCAGCTTATGGGGGAGGCTAGGGGAGCTGTTTTTT. The entire variable domain, with the rest obtained from reference TRBV7-2 and TRBJ2-2, is as follows: GAGVSQSPSNKVTEKGKDVELRCDPISGHTALYWYRQSLGQGLEFLIYFQGNSAPDKSGLPSDRFSAERTGGSVSTLTIQRTQQEDSAVYLCASSLWGRLGELFFGEGSRLTVL.

This clonotype came up once. The chain joins TRBV27 to TRBJ1-2, with 9 bases aligning to TRBD1. Per germline, CDR1 MNHEY and CDR2 SMNVEV (reference sequence). The CDR3 is 16 residues long. V gave up 5 bases and J gave up 2 bases; unmatched junction bases: 9. This chain's CDR3 is CASSSGQGLGNYGYTF. The DNA for the CDR3 is TGTGCCAGCAGTAGCGGACAGGGGTTGGGGAACTATGGCTACACCTTC.

This clonotype was picked up a small number of times. CDR3 nucleotides: TGTGCCAGCAGATACCAGGGGGGGACCTATGGCTACACCTTC. Protein: CASRYQGGTYGYTF. This rearrangement joins TRBV12-3 or TRBV12-4 to TRBJ1-2; the match to TRBD1 covers 7 bases. V was clipped by 6 bases and J by 4 bases; unmatched bases: 8. The CDR3 runs 14 residues.

The J gene is TRBJ2-7, the V gene TRBV4-1; perhaps TRBD2 as D (6 bases). The germline gives CDR1 MGHRA, CDR2 YSYEKL. Trimming cost V 3 bases and J 2 bases, with 11 bases left between them. This CDR3 is 14 amino acids long. The CDR3 region is CASSQLARTYEQYF. The CDR3 bases are TGCGCCAGCAGCCAGCTAGCGAGGACCTACGAGCAGTACTTC.

The genes are TRBV6-1 and TRBJ2-1, with 7 nucleotides matching TRBD2. CDR1 and CDR2 from the germline V gene are MNHNS and SASEGT. The V and J ends lost 7 bases and 10 bases, in that order; junction bases with no gene match: 16. The CDR3 totals 15 residues. DNA of the CDR3: TGTGCCAGCACCCCGGGGGGAAATTCCCTCGGGGAGCAGTTCTTC. It translates to CASTPGGNSLGEQFF.

V gene TRBV9 combines with J gene TRBJ1-1, with D possibly matching TRBD1 (6 bases). Trimming pared 2 bases from V and 3 bases from J, leaving 14 bases between. The CDR3 is 15 residues long. Germline V gene lookup returns CDR1 SGDLS and CDR2 YYNGEE. CDR3 amino acids: CASSVQGNSHTEAFF. The CDR3 nucleotides read TGTGCCAGCAGCGTGCAGGGGAACTCCCACACTGAAGCTTTCTTT.

This clonotype was seen more than once but under ten times. The chain uses TRBV4-1 and TRBJ2-3; D assignment may be TRBD1 or TRBD2 (5 bases each). The V gene's germline CDR1 is MGHRA and CDR2 YSYEKL. Deletions cut 0 bases from V and 0 bases from J, with 16 bases between. The CDR3 spans 18 residues. The CDR3 spells CASSQDLFGTTSTDTQYF. In DNA, the CDR3 is TGCGCCAGCAGCCAAGATTTGTTCGGGACGACTAGCACAGATACGCAGTATTTT.

V is TRBV5-1 and J is TRBJ2-1; 8 nucleotides line up with TRBD2. This CDR3 region has 17 residues. Trimming took 4 bases from V and 2 from J; bases not matched to a gene: 11. Germline V CDR1 and CDR2: SGHRS, YFSETQ. CDR3 bases: TGCGCCAGCAGCGCGGGGGGCATGGTAGGGGCCTACAATGAGCAGTTCTTC. Translated, it gives CASSAGGMVGAYNEQFF.

This clonotype showed up many times. V gene TRBV5-1 combines with J gene TRBJ2-2; TRBD1 aligns across 8 bases. V gave up 0 bases and J gave up 3 bases; unmatched junction bases: 1. CDR1 SGHRS and CDR2 YFSETQ come from the germline V gene. The CDR3 runs to 15 residues. The CDR3 here is CASSLGQGHTGELFF. The CDR3, as DNA: TGCGCCAGCAGCTTGGGACAGGGGCACACCGGGGAGCTGTTTTTT.

The table lists this clonotype with a few counts. The chain combines TRBV5-1 with TRBJ2-7; 7 bases fit TRBD1. Unmatched junction bases numbered 6, after V lost 4 bases and J lost 2 bases. The germline CDR1 and CDR2 sequences are SGHRS and YFSETQ. The CDR3 length is 14 residues. The CDR3 nucleotides read TGCGCCAGCAGCCCGGGGACAGTGGCCTACGAGCAGTACTTC. Protein product: CASSPGTVAYEQYF.

This rearrangement joins TRBV24-1 to TRBJ1-2; 7 bases align to TRBD1. The CDR3 is 15 residues long. The junction had 9 bases not matched to a gene; V was cut back by 4 bases and J by 5 bases. Germline lookup yields CDR1 KGHDR and CDR2 SFDVKD. CDR3 amino acids: CATSDSSTGNYGYTF. DNA of the CDR3: TGTGCCACCAGTGACTCATCGACAGGGAATTATGGCTACACCTTC.

V is TRBV20-1 and J is TRBJ1-1, with D perhaps matching TRBD1 (6 bases). The CDR3 has 14 residues. Germline CDR1 and CDR2: DFQATT and SNEGSKA (reference sequence). Trimming stripped 5 bases from V and 4 bases from J, with 17 bases between. CDR3 sequence: CSAPRRGAGTEAFF. CDR3 nucleotides: TGCAGTGCTCCGCGCCGGGGGGCCGGCACTGAAGCTTTCTTT.

This clonotype appeared a few times. The gene calls are TRBV6-2 or TRBV6-3 and TRBJ2-7; 10 bases fit TRBD2. Losses at the gene ends were 2 bases for V and 3 bases for J; bases not matched to a gene: 7. Germline CDR1 and CDR2: MNHEY and SVGEGT. This CDR3 is built from 16 residues. This chain's CDR3 is CASSYRLAGVIYEQYV. The CDR3 DNA sequence: TGTGCCAGCAGTTACCGTCTAGCGGGGGTAATCTACGAGCAGTACGTC.

This chain links TRBV7-9 with TRBJ2-7; tentatively, D is TRBD1 or TRBD2 (5 bases each). This CDR3 is built from 16 residues. Germline V gene lookup returns CDR1 SEHNR and CDR2 FQNEAQ (reference sequence). V was clipped by 1 base and J by 0 bases, with 13 bases between them. The CDR3 is CASSLGTGTVSYEQYF. The CDR3 bases are TGTGCCAGCAGCTTAGGAACCGGGACGGTCTCCTACGAGCAGTACTTC. Combining the CDR3 with reference TRBV7-9 and TRBJ2-7 gives the whole variable domain DTGVSQNPRHKITKRGQNVTFRCDPISEHNRLYWYRQTLGQGPEFLTYFQNEAQLEKSRLLSDRFSAERPKGSFSTLEIQRTEQGDSAMYLCASSLGTGTVSYEQYFGPGTRLTVT.

The sample holds one count of this clonotype. The chain couples TRBV18 to TRBJ2-1; D is unclear. Germline assignment: CDR1 KGHSH and CDR2 LQKENI. Trimming left V 8 bases short and J 4 bases short, with 18 bases between. The length of the CDR3 is 15 residues. The CDR3, as DNA: TGTGCCAGCACCAATGTGACAAGGAGATACAATGAGCAGTTCTTC. Its protein is CASTNVTRRYNEQFF.

The chain couples TRBV10-3 to TRBJ2-7; D gene unclear. The CDR3 runs 15 residues. Germline CDR1 reads ENHRY; CDR2 reads SYGVKD. Deletions cut 0 bases from V and 0 bases from J, with 9 bases between. CDR3 residues: CAISESGSTSYEQYF. In DNA, the CDR3 is TGTGCCATCAGTGAGTCGGGATCGACCTCCTACGAGCAGTACTTC.

Only a few counts were recorded for this clonotype. This rearrangement joins TRBV5-4 to TRBJ1-2, with TRBD1 matching 9 bases. The CDR3 runs 12 residues. CDR1 is SGHNT and CDR2 is YYREEE in the germline V gene (reference sequence). J gave up 6 bases and V 7 bases, and 4 bases lay outside the gene matches. CDR3 protein: CASRDREDGYTF. As DNA, the CDR3 is TGTGCCAGCCGGGACAGGGAAGATGGCTACACCTTC.

The chain combines TRBV7-3 with TRBJ2-1, with D perhaps TRBD1 (6 bases). This CDR3 is 15 amino acids long. The germline V gene has CDR1 SGHTA and CDR2 FQGTGA. The V end lost 5 bases, the J end lost 9 bases, and 20 bases lay between the germline ends. The chain's CDR3 is CASSPGAGVSGEQFF. The CDR3 DNA reads as TGTGCCAGCAGCCCCGGGGCAGGGGTTAGTGGTGAGCAGTTCTTC.

There are a few counts of this clonotype. V usage is TRBV20-1 and J usage is TRBJ1-5; D possibly corresponds to TRBD1 (5 bases). This CDR3 comprises 13 residues. V was clipped by 4 bases and J by 0 bases, with 7 bases between them. Germline CDR1 DFQATT, CDR2 SNEGSKA (reference sequence). This chain's CDR3 is CSATGNSNQPQHF. In DNA, the CDR3 is TGCAGTGCTACAGGGAATAGCAATCAGCCCCAGCATTTT.

The sample holds a few counts of this clonotype. The rearrangement uses TRBV4-3 and TRBJ1-6; D gene uncertain. This CDR3 is 15 amino acids long. Germline assignment: CDR1 LGHNA and CDR2 YSLEER. V lost 1 base and J lost 10, with 14 bases in between. CDR3 nucleotide sequence: TGCGCCAGCAGCCAAGTCACAATCCAGGACTCACCCCTCCACTTT. It translates to CASSQVTIQDSPLHF.